Listed below are T cell receptor beta chains from one sample, sequenced in a study of T cells in Graves' hyperthyroidism and ophthalmopathy. TCRdb reprocessed the multiplex PCR reads with MiXCR, giving one entry per CDR3 protein. The table includes some 550,000 distinct CDR3 sequences, about a sixth detected once. Material: blood. These receptors all come from a woman in her thirties or forties with Graves' ophthalmopathy. CDR3s include the opening cysteine and the closing phenylalanine or tryptophan. Fields, in order: J gene, V gene, D gene, clone size, CDR3 protein, CDR3 DNA. A D gene is named only where the DNA matches it firmly. Expanded clones get a size class; other rows say once, few or many, or leave the size out.

>TRBJ1-2|TRBV10-3|NA|few
CAISDGGYSGYGYTF
TGTGCCATCAGTGATGGGGGTTATAGTGGTTATGGCTACACCTTC
>TRBJ1-4|TRBV9|NA|few
CASSVQAGANEKLFF
TGTGCCAGCAGCGTACAGGCAGGGGCCAATGAAAAACTGTTTTTT
>TRBJ2-3|TRBV7-9|NA|NA
CASSLNLNPDTDTQYF
TGTGCCAGCAGCTTAAATTTGAATCCAGACACAGATACGCAGTATTTT
>TRBJ2-1|TRBV20-1|TRBD2|NA
CSASGGGYEQFF
TGCAGTGCTAGCGGGGGGGGTTATGAGCAGTTCTTC
>TRBJ1-5|TRBV30|NA|many
CAWSVRGDLNQPQHF
TGTGCCTGGAGTGTAAGAGGGGACCTCAATCAGCCCCAGCATTTT
>TRBJ2-5|TRBV18|NA|NA
CASSPRAGETQYF
TGTGCCAGCTCACCTAGGGCCGGGGAGACCCAGTACTTC
>TRBJ2-1|TRBV29-1|TRBD2|NA
CSVGGTSGYNEQFF
TGCAGCGTTGGGGGGACTAGCGGCTACAATGAGCAGTTCTTC
>TRBJ2-7|TRBV12-3/TRBV12-4|TRBD1|NA
CASQIGQGAYEQYF
TGTGCCAGCCAAATAGGGCAGGGGGCCTACGAGCAGTACTTC
>TRBJ2-7|TRBV15|TRBD2|many
CATSSKREVGVLGFYEQYF
TGTGCCACCAGCAGTAAGCGGGAGGTCGGGGTGTTAGGGTTCTACGAGCAGTACTTC
>TRBJ2-5|TRBV30|NA|few
CAWSVGRETQYF
TGTGCCTGGAGCGTGGGCCGAGAGACCCAGTACTTC
>TRBJ2-7|TRBV29-1|NA|few
CSVGAWYQASYEQYF
TGCAGCGTTGGGGCCTGGTATCAGGCCTCCTACGAGCAGTACTTC
>TRBJ2-2|TRBV6-9|TRBD2|few
CASSYLGGNGGELFF
TGTGCCAGCAGTTACTTGGGGGGGAATGGCGGGGAGCTGTTTTTT
>TRBJ2-7|TRBV18|NA|NA
CASSPRRDKSYEQYF
TGTGCCAGCTCACCAAGGAGGGATAAATCCTACGAGCAGTACTTC